Each of the 15 T cell receptor beta chains below was sequenced from the same sample in a study of shared clonotypes between healthy human individuals. The repertoire was sequenced with immunoSEQ multiplex PCR; TCRdb's copy has only in-frame clones and lacks some. The sample consists of about 2 million clones, approximately 94% of them appearing once. Positive CCR7 selection of CD45RO-negative cells yielded the naive CD8 cells, and terminally differentiated effector memory CD45RA+ cells were excluded. The sample taken for sequencing was naive CD8+ T cells sorted from blood. All receptors come from a man younger than 30 in good health.

This clone was counted once. The chain carries TRBV2 and TRBJ2-1, with TRBD2 matching over 7 bases. Germline loops: CDR1 SNHLY, CDR2 FYNNEI. The CDR3 sequence is 16 residues long. Trimming removed 2 bases from V and 7 bases from J; junction bases left unmatched: 11. The CDR3 here is CASSENSRENWNEQFF. CDR3 DNA sequence: TGTGCCAGCAGTGAAAATTCGCGGGAGAATTGGAATGAGCAGTTCTTC.

The chain couples TRBV7-9 to TRBJ2-1, with D uncertain. V dropped 6 bases and J dropped 2 bases, with 17 bases sitting between them. CDR3 length equals 16 residues. Germline CDR1 SEHNR, CDR2 FQNEAQ (reference sequence). Written as DNA, the CDR3 is TGTGCCAGCAGGGGTCGGGTGCTCTTTCCCTACAATGAGCAGTTCTTC. Protein: CASRGRVLFPYNEQFF.

The rearrangement uses TRBV29-1 and TRBJ1-2; D is uncertain. The V and J ends lost 4 bases and 1 base respectively, with 10 bases between them. Germline V gene lookup returns CDR1 SQVTM and CDR2 ANQGSEA. The CDR3 loop spans 13 amino acids. CDR3 coding DNA: TGCAGCGTTGTCAGTGAAAGTAACTATGGCTACACCTTC. Its protein is CSVVSESNYGYTF.

The chain links TRBV6-5 to TRBJ2-1; D not resolved. V lost 1 base, J lost 0 bases, and 7 bases lay in between. Germline V gene sequence: CDR1 MNHEY, CDR2 SVGAGI. CDR3 length: 15 residues. The CDR3 region is CASSYLGISYNEQFF. The CDR3 DNA follows: TGTGCCAGCAGTTACTTGGGAATCTCCTACAATGAGCAGTTCTTC.

Only one count was recorded for this clone. The chain uses TRBV6-4 and TRBJ2-1, with a possible D match to TRBD2 (6 bases). CDR1 and CDR2 (germline): MRHNA, SNTAGT. V was clipped by 4 bases and J by 7 bases, with 17 bases between them. There are 15 residues in the CDR3. The CDR3 DNA follows: TGTGCCAGCAGTGCTGGGGACTCTTTTGAGAATGAGCAGTTCTTC. It translates to CASSAGDSFENEQFF.

The J gene is TRBJ2-7, the V gene TRBV6-5; D is unresolved. This CDR3 contains 8 residues. Germline lookup yields CDR1 MNHEY and CDR2 SVGAGI. The CDR3 loop reads CAVGEQYF. The CDR3 DNA reads as TGTGCGGTAGGCGAGCAGTACTTC.

This clone was seen more than once but under ten times. The chain joins TRBV19 to TRBJ1-1, with no clear D. CDR3 length: 16 amino acids. The germline V gene encodes CDR1 LNHDA and CDR2 SQIVND (reference sequence). Trimming stripped 0 bases from V and 0 bases from J, with 11 bases between. CDR3 in amino acids: CASSIEAGFMNTEAFF. The DNA for the CDR3 is TGTGCCAGTAGTATAGAAGCTGGCTTTATGAACACTGAAGCTTTCTTT.

This chain links TRBV13 with TRBJ2-5; TRBD2 aligns across 7 bases. With V trimmed by 5 bases and J by 3 bases, 9 bases remained unmatched. This CDR3 spans 15 amino acids. Germline lookup yields CDR1 PRHDT and CDR2 FYEKMQ (reference sequence). CDR3 loop: CASSPETSPKETQYF. CDR3 sequence (DNA): TGTGCCAGCAGCCCGGAGACTAGCCCCAAAGAGACCCAGTACTTC.

This chain links TRBV2 with TRBJ2-4; maybe TRBD2 (6 bases). V was clipped by 7 bases and J by 6 bases, with 13 bases between them. Germline CDR1 and CDR2: SNHLY and FYNNEI. CDR3 size: 13 residues. CDR3 bases: TGTGCCAGCACCCCGGGAGAAGGAAACATTCAGTACTTC. This gives the protein CASTPGEGNIQYF.

This rearrangement joins TRBV6-6 to TRBJ2-3; D is uncertain. Germline V gene sequence: CDR1 MNHNY, CDR2 SVGAGI (reference sequence). V was pared by 2 bases and J by 7 bases, with 13 bases between. The CDR3 length is 14 residues. The CDR3 loop reads CASSYADQLHTQYF. CDR3 sequence (DNA): TGTGCCAGCAGTTACGCGGATCAGCTTCATACGCAGTATTTT.

J is TRBJ2-2 and V is TRBV7-2; TRBD1 matches 9 bases. CDR1 is SGHTA, CDR2 FQGNSA, per germline. This CDR3 spans 15 amino acids. Trimming cost V 7 bases and J 0 bases; bases outside gene matches: 3. The CDR3 loop reads CASTGDRANTGELFF. CDR3 nucleotides: TGTGCCAGCACGGGGGACAGGGCGAACACCGGGGAGCTGTTTTTT.

The V call is TRBV30, the J call TRBJ1-1; 7 nucleotides line up with TRBD1. This CDR3 comprises 12 residues. Germline lookup yields CDR1 GTSNPN and CDR2 SVGIG (reference sequence). The trim removed 8 bases at V and 7 bases at J, leaving 10 bases unmatched. The CDR3 loop is CAMDRIPREAFF. DNA for the CDR3: TGTGCCATGGACAGGATACCCCGTGAAGCTTTCTTT.

The chain links TRBV4-1 to TRBJ1-2; the match to TRBD1 covers 10 bases. The junction had 5 bases not matched to a gene; V was cut back by 5 bases and J by 8 bases. The CDR3 covers 13 residues. In germline, CDR1 is MGHRA, CDR2 YSYEKL. As DNA, the CDR3 is TGCGCCAGCAGCAACGGACAGGGGGGAGGCTACACCTTC. This gives the protein CASSNGQGGGYTF.

The rearrangement uses TRBV9 and TRBJ1-6; no clear D gene. Germline CDR1 and CDR2: SGDLS and YYNGEE. The CDR3 has 14 amino acids. V lost 0 bases and J lost 7, with 8 bases in between. The CDR3 region has the DNA TGTGCCAGCAGCGTAGGTAACCCCAATTCACCCCTCCACTTT. This gives the protein CASSVGNPNSPLHF.

The rearrangement joins TRBV5-1 to TRBJ2-1; 9 bases fit TRBD2. V shed 5 bases, J shed 7 bases, and the junction held 10 bases outside the gene matches. CDR3 length: 15 amino acids. Germline assignment: CDR1 SGHRS and CDR2 YFSETQ. The CDR3 DNA follows: TGCGCCAGCAGACCCCCGATGACTAGCGGAAATGAGCAGTTCTTC. Translated, it gives CASRPPMTSGNEQFF.